Sequencing of this T cell receptor beta chain was carried out in a study of blood T cell repertoires in COVID-19. Study background: Some COVID-19 samples were acute and others convalescent; all came from the United States, Italy and Spain.

The data were produced by immunoSEQ multiplex PCR, yet TCRdb's version contains in-frame clones alone and is incomplete. The sample holds around 220,000 clones; approximately 84% are singletons and the top ten take roughly 4.5%. Sequencing was carried out using peripheral blood. This receptor was taken from a man aged 50 or older with acute or convalescent COVID-19.

The CDR3 loop is CASSVDFGEKLFF. As DNA, the CDR3 is TGTGCCAGCTCCGTAGACTTTGGGGAAAAACTGTTTTTT. The chain recombines TRBV18 with TRBJ1-4, with D unresolved. Germline lookup yields CDR1 KGHSH and CDR2 LQKENI. This CDR3 contains 13 residues. V lost 6 bases and J 8 bases, leaving 13 bases between the germline ends.